This paragraph reports one T cell receptor beta chain. Original processing notes: Estimates of nucleated cell counts were drawn from the amplification of reference gene primers. TCRdb's copy holds only in-frame clones and misses some; the assay was immunoSEQ multiplex PCR. That table furnishes V, J and clone size, whereas the DNA furnished D and trimming. Here the sample spans hundreds of thousands of clones, roughly 89% being singletons. The entry originates in a study of blood T cell repertoires in COVID-19. The CDR3 sequence is 13 residues long. V was shortened by 6 bases and J by 5 bases, with 14 bases between the two germline ends. Germline values: CDR1 GTSNPN, CDR2 SVGIG (reference sequence).

The source is a woman younger than 30 with acute COVID-19. Sequenced: PBMCs or T cells enriched from blood (not recorded which). The chain is built from TRBV30 and TRBJ1-3, with D tentatively TRBD1 (5 bases). Here the CDR3 reads CACQRGSRNTIYF. The CDR3 nucleotides read TGTGCCTGCCAAAGGGGCAGTAGAAACACCATATATTTT. The full variable domain, its missing parts supplied by reference TRBV30 and TRBJ1-3, is SQTIHQWPATLVQPVGSPLSLECTVEGTSNPNLYWYRQAAGRGLQLLFYSVGIGQISSEVPQNLSASRPQDRQFILSSKKLLLSDSGFYLCACQRGSRNTIYFGEGSWLTVV.